One TCR beta chain is described in this entry. What it binds is not known. CDR3 length equals 13 residues. Trimming removed 3 bases from V and 6 bases from J, with 9 bases in between. CDR1 KGHSH and CDR2 LQKENI come from the germline V gene. TCRB transcripts that were expressed got sequenced, as all of the isolated RNA had been reverse transcribed. Here immunoSEQ multiplex PCR was the method, and the copy in TCRdb shows in-frame clones only, minus some. The sample includes some 330,000 clones, approximately 10% seen only once; the top ten take about 0.015%. The data originate from a study of beta chain features in type 1 diabetes. The study, taken as a whole, reports: Fewer insertions but more deletions were seen at VDJ junctions in type 1 diabetes patients.

Specimen: naive CD4+ T cells from blood. The chain carries TRBV18 and TRBJ1-3; D uncertain. This TCR was recovered from a young woman in good health. Written as DNA, the CDR3 is TGTGCCAGCTCACCCCAGGCCCTAAACACCATATATTTT. Translated: CASSPQALNTIYF.